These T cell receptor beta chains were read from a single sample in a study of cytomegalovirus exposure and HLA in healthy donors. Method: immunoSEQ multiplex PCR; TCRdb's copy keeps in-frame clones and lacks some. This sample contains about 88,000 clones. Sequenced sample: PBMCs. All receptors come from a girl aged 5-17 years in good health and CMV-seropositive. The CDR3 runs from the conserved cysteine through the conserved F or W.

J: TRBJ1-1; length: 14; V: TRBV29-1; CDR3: CSVERRQGDTEAFF
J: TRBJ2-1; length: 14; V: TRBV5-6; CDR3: CASSAGLAGVEQFF
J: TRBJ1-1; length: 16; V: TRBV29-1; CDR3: CSVIDREWEANTEAFF
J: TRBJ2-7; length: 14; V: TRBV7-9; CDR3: CASSPSRSGGEQYF
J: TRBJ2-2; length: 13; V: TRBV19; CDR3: CASPCTSPGELFF
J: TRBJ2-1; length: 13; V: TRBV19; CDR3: CASRRLAQNEQFF
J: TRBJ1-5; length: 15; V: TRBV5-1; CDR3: CASSLGQGGNQPQHF
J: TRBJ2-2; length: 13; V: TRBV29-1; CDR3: CSVGGRNTGELFF
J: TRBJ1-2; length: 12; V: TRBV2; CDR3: CASSGVGGGYTF
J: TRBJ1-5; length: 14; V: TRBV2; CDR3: CASSVDRSNQPQHF
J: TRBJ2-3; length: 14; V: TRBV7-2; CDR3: CASSLDYLTDTQYF
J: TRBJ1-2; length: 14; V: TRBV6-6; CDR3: CASRYGSGIYGYTF
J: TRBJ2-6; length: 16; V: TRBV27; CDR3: CASSPHLGRGANVLTF
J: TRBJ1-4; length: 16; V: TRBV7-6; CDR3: CASSLQPPTTNEKLFF
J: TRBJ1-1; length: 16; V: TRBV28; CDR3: CASHSSGTGTSTEAFF
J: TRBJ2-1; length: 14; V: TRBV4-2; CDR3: CASSQVSQDDEQLF